This paragraph covers one TCR beta chain sequence. The antigen remains undetermined. The CDR3 runs to 16 residues. V was trimmed by 5 bases and J by 1 base, leaving 15 bases between them. The germline gives CDR1 LNHDA, CDR2 SQIVND (reference sequence). This specimen comes from a study of T cells in localized non-small cell lung cancer. Clones were sequenced by immunoSEQ multiplex PCR, and TCRdb holds only the in-frame ones, with some missing. The data show 45,000 to 60,000 clones, with approximately 90% seen just once and 2% to 3% held by the top ten. Study findings and constraints: In the blood, greater T cell density corresponded to longer overall survival. Uninvolved adjacent lung had higher T cell clonality than tumor and all other tissues. The study detected a median around 61 of the top 100 tumor clones in adjacent lung.

The sequence was collected from a man aged 35 to 70 with stage II lung adenocarcinoma. The chain couples TRBV19 to TRBJ1-3; no clear D. The material sequenced was PBMCs, taken before any cancer treatment. As DNA, the CDR3 is TGTGCCAGTAGTGGGCTGGGCGTCGTATCTGGAAACACCATATATTTT. It yields the protein CASSGLGVVSGNTIYF.